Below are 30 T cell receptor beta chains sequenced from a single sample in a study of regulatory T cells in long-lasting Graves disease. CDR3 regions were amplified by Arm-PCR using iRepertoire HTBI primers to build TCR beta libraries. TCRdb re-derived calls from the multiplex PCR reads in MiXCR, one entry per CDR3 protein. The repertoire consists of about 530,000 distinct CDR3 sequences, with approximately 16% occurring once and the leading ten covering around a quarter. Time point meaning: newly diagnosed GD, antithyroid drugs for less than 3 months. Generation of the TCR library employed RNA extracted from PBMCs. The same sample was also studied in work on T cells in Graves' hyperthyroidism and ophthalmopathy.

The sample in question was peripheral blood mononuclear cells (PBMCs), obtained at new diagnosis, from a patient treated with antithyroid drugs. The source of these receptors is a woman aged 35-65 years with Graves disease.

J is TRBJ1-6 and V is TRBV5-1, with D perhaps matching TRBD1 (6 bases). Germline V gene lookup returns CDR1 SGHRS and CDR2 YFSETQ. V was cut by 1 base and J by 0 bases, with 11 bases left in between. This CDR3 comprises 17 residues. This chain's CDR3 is CASSLWTASSYNSPLHF. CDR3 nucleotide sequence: TGCGCCAGCAGCTTGTGGACAGCGAGCTCCTATAATTCACCCCTCCACTTT.

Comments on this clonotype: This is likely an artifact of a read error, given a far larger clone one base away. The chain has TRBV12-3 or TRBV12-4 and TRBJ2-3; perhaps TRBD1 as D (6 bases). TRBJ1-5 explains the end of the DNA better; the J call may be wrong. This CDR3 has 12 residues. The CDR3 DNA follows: TGTGCCAGCAGTGAAGCAGGGGATACGCAGCATTTT. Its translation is CASSEAGDTQHF.

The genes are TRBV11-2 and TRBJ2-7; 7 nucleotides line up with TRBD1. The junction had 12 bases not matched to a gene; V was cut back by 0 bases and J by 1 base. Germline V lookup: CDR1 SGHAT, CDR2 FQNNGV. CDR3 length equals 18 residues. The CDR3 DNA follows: TGTGCCAGCAGCTTAGAATTCGGACAGGCAACGTTATCCTACGAGCAGTACTTC. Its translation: CASSLEFGQATLSYEQYF.

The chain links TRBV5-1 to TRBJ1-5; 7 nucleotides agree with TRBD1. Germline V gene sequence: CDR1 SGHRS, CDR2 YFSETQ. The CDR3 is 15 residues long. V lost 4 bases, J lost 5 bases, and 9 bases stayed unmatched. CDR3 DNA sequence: TGCGCCAGCAGCCCGCAAACAGGGGTAGATCAGCCCCAGCATTTT. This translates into CASSPQTGVDQPQHF. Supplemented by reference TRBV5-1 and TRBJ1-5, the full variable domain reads KAGVTQTPRYLIKTRGQQVTLSCSPISGHRSVSWYQQTPGQGLQFLFEYFSETQRNKGNFPGRFSGRQFSNSRSEMNVSTLELGDSALYLCASSPQTGVDQPQHFGDGTRLSIL.

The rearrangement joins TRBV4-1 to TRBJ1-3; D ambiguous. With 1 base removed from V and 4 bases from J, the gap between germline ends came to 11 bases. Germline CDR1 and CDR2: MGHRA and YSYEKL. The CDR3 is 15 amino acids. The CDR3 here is CASSQGHVIGNTIYF. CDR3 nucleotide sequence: TGCGCCAGCAGCCAAGGTCATGTTATCGGAAACACCATATATTTT.

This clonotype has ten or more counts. CDR3 sequence reads: CASSWGAGGTQPQHF. The CDR3 region has the DNA TGTGCCAGCAGCTGGGGGGCAGGGGGCACTCAGCCCCAGCATTTT. The V call is TRBV5-6, the J call TRBJ1-5; the match to TRBD1 covers 8 bases. CDR1 SGHDT and CDR2 YYEEEE come from the germline V gene. There are 15 residues in the CDR3. Unmatched junction bases numbered 8, after V lost 3 bases and J lost 6 bases.

The CDR3 nucleotides read TGTGCCACCAGTGATCCCTATAACGTCGAGACTAGCGGCTACAATGAGCAGTTCTTC. Translation gives CATSDPYNVETSGYNEQFF. The V call is TRBV24-1, the J call TRBJ2-1; 9 bases are shared with TRBD2. CDR3 length: 19 residues. Germline CDR1 KGHDR, CDR2 SFDVKD. V lost 3 bases to trimming and J lost 3 bases; unmatched junction nucleotides: 14.

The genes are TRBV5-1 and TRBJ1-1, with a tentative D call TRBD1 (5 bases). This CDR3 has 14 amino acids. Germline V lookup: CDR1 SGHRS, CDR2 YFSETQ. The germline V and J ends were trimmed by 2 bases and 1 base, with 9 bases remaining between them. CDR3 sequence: CASSFNGQNTEAFF. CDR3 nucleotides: TGCGCCAGCAGCTTCAATGGACAGAACACTGAAGCTTTCTTT. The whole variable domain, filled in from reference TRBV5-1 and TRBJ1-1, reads KAGVTQTPRYLIKTRGQQVTLSCSPISGHRSVSWYQQTPGQGLQFLFEYFSETQRNKGNFPGRFSGRQFSNSRSEMNVSTLELGDSALYLCASSFNGQNTEAFFGQGTRLTVV.

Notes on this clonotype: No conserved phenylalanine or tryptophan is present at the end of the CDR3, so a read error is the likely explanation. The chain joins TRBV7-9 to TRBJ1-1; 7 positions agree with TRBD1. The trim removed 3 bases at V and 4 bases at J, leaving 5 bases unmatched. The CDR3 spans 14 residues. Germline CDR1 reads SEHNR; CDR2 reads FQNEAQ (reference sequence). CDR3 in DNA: TGTGCCAGCAGCTTCAGGGGGGGGGTCACTGAAGCTTTCCTT. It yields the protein CASSFRGGVTEAFL.

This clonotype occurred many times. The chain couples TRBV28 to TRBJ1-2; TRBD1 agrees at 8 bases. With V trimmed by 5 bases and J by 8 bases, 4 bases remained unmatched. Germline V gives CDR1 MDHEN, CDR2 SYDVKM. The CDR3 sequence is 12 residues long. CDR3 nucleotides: TGTGCCAGCAGTACGACAGGGGTCGGCTACACCTTC. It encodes CASSTTGVGYTF.

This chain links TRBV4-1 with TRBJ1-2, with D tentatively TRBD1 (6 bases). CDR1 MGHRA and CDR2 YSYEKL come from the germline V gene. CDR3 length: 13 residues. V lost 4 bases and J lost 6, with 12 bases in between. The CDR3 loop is CASSRTGTDGYTF. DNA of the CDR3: TGCGCCAGCAGCCGAACAGGGACGGATGGCTACACCTTC.

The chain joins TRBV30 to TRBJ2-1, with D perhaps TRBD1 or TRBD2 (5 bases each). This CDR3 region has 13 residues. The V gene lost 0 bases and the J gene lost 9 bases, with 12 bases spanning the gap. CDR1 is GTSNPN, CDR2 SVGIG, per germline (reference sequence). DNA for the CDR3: TGTGCCTGGAGTGTAATGCAAGGGACTGAGCAGTTCTTC. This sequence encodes CAWSVMQGTEQFF.

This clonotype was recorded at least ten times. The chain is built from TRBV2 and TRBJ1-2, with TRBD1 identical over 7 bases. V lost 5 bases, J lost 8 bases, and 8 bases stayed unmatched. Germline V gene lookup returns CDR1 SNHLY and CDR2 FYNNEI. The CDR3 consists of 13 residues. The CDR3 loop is CASSTGTAEGYTF. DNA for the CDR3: TGTGCCAGCAGTACCGGGACAGCCGAGGGCTACACCTTC.

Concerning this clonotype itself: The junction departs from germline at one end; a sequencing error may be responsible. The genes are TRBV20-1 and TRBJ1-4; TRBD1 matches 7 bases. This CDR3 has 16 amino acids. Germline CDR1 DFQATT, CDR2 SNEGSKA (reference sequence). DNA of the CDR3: TGCAGTGCTGGAGATGGGAAGACAGGGCTTTGGGAAAAACTGTTTTTT. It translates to CSAGDGKTGLWEKLFF.

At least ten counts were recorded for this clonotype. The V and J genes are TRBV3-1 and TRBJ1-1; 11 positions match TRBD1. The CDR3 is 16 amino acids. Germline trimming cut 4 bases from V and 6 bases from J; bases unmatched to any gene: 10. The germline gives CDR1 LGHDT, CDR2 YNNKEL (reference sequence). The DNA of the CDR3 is TGTGCCAGCAGCCCAAGAGGGTCGGGACAGGGGGCTGAAGCTTTCTTT. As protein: CASSPRGSGQGAEAFF.

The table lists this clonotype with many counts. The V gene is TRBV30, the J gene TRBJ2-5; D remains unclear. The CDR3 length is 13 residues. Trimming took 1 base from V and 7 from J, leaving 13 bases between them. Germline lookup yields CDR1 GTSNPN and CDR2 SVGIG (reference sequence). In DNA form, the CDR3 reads TGTGCCTGGAGTGCTGACCCGGCGAGGACCCAGTACTTC. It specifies CAWSADPARTQYF.

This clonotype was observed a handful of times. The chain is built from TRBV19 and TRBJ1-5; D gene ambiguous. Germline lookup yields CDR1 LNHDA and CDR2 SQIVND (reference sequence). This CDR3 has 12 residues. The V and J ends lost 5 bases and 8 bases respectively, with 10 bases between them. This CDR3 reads CASSPGPEPQHF. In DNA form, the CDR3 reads TGTGCCAGTAGTCCCGGGCCCGAGCCCCAGCATTTT.

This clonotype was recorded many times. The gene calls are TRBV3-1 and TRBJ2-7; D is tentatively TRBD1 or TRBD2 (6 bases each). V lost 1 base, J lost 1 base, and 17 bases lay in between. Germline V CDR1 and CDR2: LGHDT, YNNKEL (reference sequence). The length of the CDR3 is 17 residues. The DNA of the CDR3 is TGTGCCAGCAGCCAAGTAGAAGGGGGACTGAGATCCTACGAGCAGTACTTC. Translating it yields CASSQVEGGLRSYEQYF.

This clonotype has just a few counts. The CDR3 is CSEVRGNEQFF. CDR3 sequence (DNA): TGCAGTGAAGTGAGGGGCAATGAGCAGTTCTTC. The gene calls are TRBV20-1 and TRBJ2-1; D assignment may be TRBD1 or TRBD2 (5 bases each). Per the germline V gene, CDR1 is DFQATT and CDR2 is SNEGSKA (reference sequence). This CDR3 region has 11 residues. V lost 7 bases and J 6 bases, leaving 10 bases between the germline ends.

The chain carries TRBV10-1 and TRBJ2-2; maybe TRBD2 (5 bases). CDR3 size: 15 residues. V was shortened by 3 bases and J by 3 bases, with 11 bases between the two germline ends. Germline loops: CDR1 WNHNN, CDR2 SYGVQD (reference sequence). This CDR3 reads CASSETSPHTGELFF. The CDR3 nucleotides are TGCGCCAGCAGTGAAACTAGTCCTCACACCGGGGAGCTGTTTTTT.

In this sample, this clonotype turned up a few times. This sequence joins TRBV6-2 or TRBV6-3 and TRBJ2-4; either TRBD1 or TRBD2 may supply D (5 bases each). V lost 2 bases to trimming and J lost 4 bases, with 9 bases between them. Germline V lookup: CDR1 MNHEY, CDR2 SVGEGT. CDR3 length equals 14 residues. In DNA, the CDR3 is TGTGCCAGCAGTTACCTGGGACGGAAAAACATTCAGTACTTC. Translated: CASSYLGRKNIQYF.

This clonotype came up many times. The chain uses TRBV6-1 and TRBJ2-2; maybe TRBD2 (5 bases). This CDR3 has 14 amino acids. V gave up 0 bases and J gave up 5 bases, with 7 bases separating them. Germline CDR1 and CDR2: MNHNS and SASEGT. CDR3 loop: CASSEARGTGELFF. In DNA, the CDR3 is TGTGCCAGCAGTGAAGCCAGAGGGACCGGGGAGCTGTTTTTT.

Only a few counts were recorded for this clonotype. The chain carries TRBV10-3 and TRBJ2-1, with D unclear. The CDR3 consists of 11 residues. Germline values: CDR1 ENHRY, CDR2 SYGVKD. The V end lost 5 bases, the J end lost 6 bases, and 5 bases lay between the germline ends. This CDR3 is CAISYVNEQFF. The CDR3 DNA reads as TGTGCCATCAGTTACGTCAATGAGCAGTTCTTC.

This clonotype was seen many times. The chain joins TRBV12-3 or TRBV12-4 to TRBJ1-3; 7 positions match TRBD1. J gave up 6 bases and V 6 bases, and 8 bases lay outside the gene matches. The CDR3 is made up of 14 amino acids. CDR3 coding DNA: TGTGCCAGCAGCATCACGACAGGGCCAAACACCATATATTTT. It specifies CASSITTGPNTIYF.

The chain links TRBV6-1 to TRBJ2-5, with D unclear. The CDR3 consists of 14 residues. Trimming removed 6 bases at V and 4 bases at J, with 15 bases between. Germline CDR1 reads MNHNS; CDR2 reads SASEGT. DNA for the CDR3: TGTGCCAGCAGGCCCAGGCCGGGTGGAGAGACCCAGTACTTC. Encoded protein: CASRPRPGGETQYF.

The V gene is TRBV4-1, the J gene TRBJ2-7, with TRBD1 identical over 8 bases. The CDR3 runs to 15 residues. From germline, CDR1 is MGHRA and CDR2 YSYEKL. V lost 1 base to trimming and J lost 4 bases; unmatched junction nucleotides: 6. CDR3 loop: CASSQGQGISYEQYF. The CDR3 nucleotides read TGCGCCAGCAGCCAAGGACAGGGGATTTCGTACGAGCAGTACTTC.

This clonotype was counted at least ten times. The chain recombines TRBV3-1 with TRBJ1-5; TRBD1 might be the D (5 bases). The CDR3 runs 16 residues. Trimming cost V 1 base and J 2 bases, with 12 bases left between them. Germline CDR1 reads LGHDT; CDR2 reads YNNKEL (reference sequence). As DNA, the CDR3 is TGTGCCAGCAGCCAAGCGGGGGAAGTCGGCAATCAGCCCCAGCATTTT. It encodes CASSQAGEVGNQPQHF.

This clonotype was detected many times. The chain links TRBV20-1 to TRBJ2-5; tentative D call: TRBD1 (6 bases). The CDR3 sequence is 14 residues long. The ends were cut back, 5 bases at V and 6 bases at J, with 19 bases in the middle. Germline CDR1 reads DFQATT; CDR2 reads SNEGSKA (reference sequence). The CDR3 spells CSASAGAIRQTQYF. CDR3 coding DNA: TGCAGTGCTTCCGCAGGGGCTATTCGACAGACCCAGTACTTC.

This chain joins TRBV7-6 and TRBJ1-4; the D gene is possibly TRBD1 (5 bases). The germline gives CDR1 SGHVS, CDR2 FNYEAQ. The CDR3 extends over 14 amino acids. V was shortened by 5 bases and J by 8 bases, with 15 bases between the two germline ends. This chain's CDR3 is CASSRSGGGEKLFF. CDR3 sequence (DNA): TGTGCCAGCAGCCGTAGCGGGGGTGGGGAAAAACTGTTTTTT.

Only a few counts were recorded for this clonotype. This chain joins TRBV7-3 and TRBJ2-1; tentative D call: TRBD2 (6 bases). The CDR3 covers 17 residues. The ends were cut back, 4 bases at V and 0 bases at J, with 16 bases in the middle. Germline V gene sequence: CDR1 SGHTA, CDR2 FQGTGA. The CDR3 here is CASSSGRPWSSYNEQFF. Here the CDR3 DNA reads TGTGCCAGCAGCTCAGGGAGGCCGTGGTCCTCCTACAATGAGCAGTTCTTC.